Listed here is a single T cell receptor (beta chain). This entry belongs to a study of T cell changes during pregnancy in multiple sclerosis. Only in-frame clones appear in the TCRdb table, and some are missing; sequencing was by immunoSEQ multiplex PCR. Of about 55,000 clones detected, approximately 94% appear once; the ten largest clones hold about 3.5%. Germline V gives CDR1 SGHRS, CDR2 YFSETQ. The junction had 6 bases not matched to a gene; V was cut back by 1 base and J by 3 bases. The CDR3 is 15 amino acids. The sequence derives from a female donor with multiple sclerosis, enrolled in a pregnancy study. This chain joins TRBV5-1 and TRBJ2-7; the match to TRBD1 covers 8 bases. This specimen consisted of CD8+ T cells from peripheral blood mononuclear cells, obtained in the third trimester of pregnancy. The CDR3 DNA reads TGCGCCAGCAGCTTGTACCCGGGACAGGACTACGAGCAGTACTTC. Amino acids: CASSLYPGQDYEQYF.